A selection of T cell receptor beta chains follows, all from one sample in a study of beta chain features in type 1 diabetes. This table comes from immunoSEQ multiplex PCR, and its TCRdb copy is limited to in-frame clones, with some not included. The sample includes about 900,000 clones, 17% of them seen just once. The sequenced material came from naive CD4+ T cells from blood. The receptor source for this set is a young woman in good health. The CDR3 runs from the conserved cysteine through the conserved F or W. The D gene is left open where the match is weak. Size tells how often a clone was seen (once, few, many) or the class of an expanded clone, and some rows leave it out.

>TRBV6-5|TRBJ2-2|-|-
TGTGCCACGGGGGGCAGGGGGAATGTCGGGGAGCTGTTTTTT
CATGGRGNVGELFF
>TRBV28|TRBJ2-1|TRBD1|-
TGTGCCAGCAGTTTATTTGGACAGGGGATCTATGAGCAGTTCTTC
CASSLFGQGIYEQFF
>TRBV7-9|TRBJ2-5|-|few
TGTGCCAGCAGCCGGAGGGAAGAGACCCAGTACTTC
CASSRREETQYF
>TRBV4-3|TRBJ2-1|-|-
TGCGCCAGCAGCCGAGAAAGACTGTACAATGAGCAGTTCTTC
CASSRERLYNEQFF
>TRBV4-1|TRBJ2-3|-|few
TGCGCCAGCAGCCAAGTTGGTAGCACAGATACGCAGTATTTT
CASSQVGSTDTQYF
>TRBV7-9|TRBJ1-4|-|few
TGTGCCAGCAGCCAATCTCCGGGGGCGGGATTATTTGAAAAACTGTTTTTT
CASSQSPGAGLFEKLFF
>TRBV5-1|TRBJ2-7|TRBD1|few
TGCGCCAGCAGAGGGTGGGACAGTTCCTACGAGCAGTACTTC
CASRGWDSSYEQYF
>TRBV5-6|TRBJ2-7|-|-
TGTGCCAGCAGCTTGTGGGGGGTCGTTTCCTACGAGCAGTACTTC
CASSLWGVVSYEQYF
>TRBV7-9|TRBJ2-1|-|-
TGTGCCAGCAGCTCGGGCCAGGGGGGGCACAATGAGCAGTTCTTC
CASSSGQGGHNEQFF
>TRBV10-2|TRBJ1-4|TRBD1|-
TGCGCCAGCAGTGCCAGACAGGGGACTAATGAAAAACTGTTTTTT
CASSARQGTNEKLFF
>TRBV5-1|TRBJ2-1|-|-
TGCGCCAGCAGCCCTGACCGAGGGGAGCAGTTCTTC
CASSPDRGEQFF
>TRBV11-3|TRBJ1-1|-|-
TGTGCCAGCAGCGCCATTCAGGGAGAAGCTTTCTTT
CASSAIQGEAFF
>TRBV19|TRBJ2-1|-|few
TGTGCCAGTAGTAGGGGGGGGACAGTTTACAATGAGCAGTTCTTC
CASSRGGTVYNEQFF
>TRBV15|TRBJ1-1|-|once
TGTGCCACCAGCAGAGGCACAGGGAACACTGAAGCTTTCTTT
CATSRGTGNTEAFF
>TRBV2|TRBJ2-1|TRBD2|-
TGTGCCGGCAGGGAGGGCCCTTCCTACAATGAGCAGTTCTTC
CAGREGPSYNEQFF
>TRBV6-5|TRBJ2-1|-|-
TGTGCCAGCAGTGGCTGGGGGCGGCGCAATGAGCAGTTCTTC
CASSGWGRRNEQFF
>TRBV7-2|TRBJ1-2|-|-
TGTGCCAGCAGCCCCGCGGGCAGCAACTATGGCTACACCTTC
CASSPAGSNYGYTF
>TRBV10-3|TRBJ2-7|TRBD2|-
TGTGCCGCCGGGACTAGCGGGAACTCCTACGAGCAGTACTTC
CAAGTSGNSYEQYF
>TRBV7-3|TRBJ1-1|-|-
TGTGCCAGCAGCTTGTACATGAACACTGAAGCTTTCTTT
CASSLYMNTEAFF
>TRBV10-3|TRBJ2-5|-|-
TGTGCCATCAGTGAGTCAGTGCCCCAAGAGACCCAGTACTTC
CAISESVPQETQYF
>TRBV4-1|TRBJ2-7|-|few
TGTGCCAGCAGCCCAGCGGGACAAACCTACGAGCAGTACTTC
CASSPAGQTYEQYF
>TRBV11-1|TRBJ2-7|-|-
TGTGCCAGCAGCCGACCCCCGGCGGAGGGGTACGAGCAGTACTTC
CASSRPPAEGYEQYF
>TRBV18|TRBJ1-5|-|-
TGTGCCAGCTCACCAGGGGTGAGCAATCAGCCCCAGCATTTT
CASSPGVSNQPQHF
>TRBV10-3|TRBJ2-3|-|few
TGTGCCATCAGTGAGTCGAGCGGGAGCACAGATACGCAGTATTTT
CAISESSGSTDTQYF
>TRBV6-1|TRBJ2-3|-|-
TGTGCCAGCAAGGGACCTGGCACAGATACGCAGTATTTT
CASKGPGTDTQYF
>TRBV5-1|TRBJ2-4|-|-
TGCGCCAGCAGCTTGGGGGACCGGGGAAACATTCAGTACTTC
CASSLGDRGNIQYF
>TRBV18|TRBJ2-7|-|few
TGTGCCAGCTCACCTCAACCGGGTGAGGGTTCCTACGAGCAGTACTTC
CASSPQPGEGSYEQYF
>TRBV7-3|TRBJ2-1|-|-
TGTGCCAGCAGCTTAACGTACGACAGTTACAATGAGCAGTTCTTC
CASSLTYDSYNEQFF
>TRBV18|TRBJ2-7|-|-
TGTGCCAGCTCAGTACAGCAGGAGGACGAGCAGTACTTC
CASSVQQEDEQYF
>TRBV29-1|TRBJ2-2|TRBD2|few
TGCAGTGTCTGGACTAGCGGGAGGGCCGACACCGGGGAGCTGTTTTTT
CSVWTSGRADTGELFF
>TRBV7-2|TRBJ2-7|TRBD2|few
TGTGCCAGCAGCTCCCTAGTAGCGGGAGTTGGCGAGCAGTACTTC
CASSSLVAGVGEQYF
>TRBV29-1|TRBJ1-2|TRBD1|-
TGCAGCGTTCACCCGACAGGGGGAGTGGGCTATGGCTACACCTTC
CSVHPTGGVGYGYTF
>TRBV28|TRBJ2-2|-|few
TGTGCCAGCAGACGCCAGTCCACCGGGGAGCTGTTTTTT
CASRRQSTGELFF
>TRBV2|TRBJ2-1|TRBD2|-
TGTGCAGGCAAGCGGTTTGGACTAGCGGGAGGGGGTGAGCAGTTCTTC
CAGKRFGLAGGGEQFF
>TRBV19|TRBJ2-3|-|few
TGTGCCAGTAGGCGGGCGGCAACGGATACGCAGTATTTT
CASRRAATDTQYF
>TRBV7-2|TRBJ2-7|TRBD2|-
TGTGCCAGCACCTTGGGAAGCGGGAGCTACGAGCAGTACTTC
CASTLGSGSYEQYF
>TRBV5-1|TRBJ2-7|TRBD1|few
TGCGCCAGCAGCGAACAGGGGACCACCCCCTCCGAGCAGTACTTC
CASSEQGTTPSEQYF
>TRBV5-1|TRBJ1-1|TRBD1|-
TGCGCCAGCAGCCCGGGGCCGAGGGACAGGGGAGGCACTGAAGCTTTCTTT
CASSPGPRDRGGTEAFF
>TRBV9|TRBJ1-4|TRBD1|-
TGTGCCAGCAGCGGACAGGGGGCGGATGAAAAACTGTTTTTT
CASSGQGADEKLFF
>TRBV10-3|TRBJ2-4|-|-
TGTGCCATCAGCCAAGGCGGGGGCTGGGGCATTCAGTACTTC
CAISQGGGWGIQYF
>TRBV5-1|TRBJ2-7|-|-
TGCGCCAGCAGCTTGGGCGGGCACATCTACGAGCAGTACTTC
CASSLGGHIYEQYF
>TRBV29-1|TRBJ2-1|-|few
TGCAGCGTTGTGAGGCCTTACAATGAGCAGTTCTTC
CSVVRPYNEQFF
>TRBV27|TRBJ2-5|-|-
TGTGCCAGCAGTCCAGACTCTTGGGGCGAGACCCAGTACTTC
CASSPDSWGETQYF
>TRBV28|TRBJ2-1|TRBD1|few
TGTGCCACAAGCAACAGGGGGTCATACAATGAGCAGTTCTTC
CATSNRGSYNEQFF
>TRBV4-2|TRBJ2-5|TRBD2|few
TGTGCCAGCAGCCAGGGACTAGCAAAACAGTACCAAGAGACCCAGTACTTC
CASSQGLAKQYQETQYF
>TRBV10-3|TRBJ2-1|-|-
TGTGCCATCAGTGACACTAGTTTGTATCAGTTCTTC
CAISDTSLYQFF
>TRBV23-1|TRBJ2-3|-|-
TGCGCCAGCAGTCAACCACGGACCCTACCGCCTTCCACAGATACGCAGTATTTT
CASSQPRTLPPSTDTQYF
>TRBV27|TRBJ2-1|TRBD2|few
TGTGCCAGCAGCCGCAAGACTAGCGGGAGGCACAATGAGCAGTTCTTC
CASSRKTSGRHNEQFF
>TRBV29-1|TRBJ2-1|-|few
TGCAGCTTCGTGGGGAGTTTAACCAACAATGAGCAGTTCTTC
CSFVGSLTNNEQFF
>TRBV29-1|TRBJ2-5|-|-
TGCAGCGTGCAAGGGGGGTCCACCCAGTACTTC
CSVQGGSTQYF
>TRBV13|TRBJ1-3|TRBD1|many
TGTGCCAGCAGGTCAGGACAGGGTCACACCATATATTTT
CASRSGQGHTIYF
>TRBV28|TRBJ2-7|-|-
TGTGCCAGCAGTTTATTATACCCCTACGAGCAGTACTTC
CASSLLYPYEQYF